These 5 T cell receptor beta chains were sequenced from one sample in a study of tumor-infiltrating lymphocytes in primary liver carcinoma. The input was around 530 ng total RNA; TCR beta cDNA was made from it with a constant-region primer. Three nested multiplex PCR rounds of slightly modified ARM-PCR generated TCR beta libraries. A C-beta reverse primer and TRBV1-TRBV30 forward primers served in each of the first two PCR rounds, at 10 cycles apiece. TCRdb re-analysed the multiplex PCR reads in MiXCR, keeping a single row per CDR3 protein. The sample records 110,000 or so distinct CDR3 sequences, roughly 85% being singletons. The source material, roughly 18-31 mg of unsorted bulk tissue, was used to co-extract RNA and DNA. The sample comprised liver tumor tissue from sampling region 3. Sample subset: tumor region T3, left-lateral pole. These receptors were obtained from a man aged 40-49 years with primary liver carcinoma and hepatitis B virus infection.

Concerning this clonotype: As the CDR3 is not closed by the conserved phenylalanine or tryptophan, this likely results from a read error. The DNA is omitted, as the CDR3 cannot be located on it reliably, and the CDR3 follows TCRdb's listing. The CDR3 spells CAISRTLVSPLLY. The chain has TRBV11-1 and TRBJ1-6; the D segment call TRBD1 is taken from the table without a DNA check. Per germline, CDR1 SGHAT and CDR2 FQDESV (reference sequence). With termini counted, the CDR3 has 13 amino acids.

For this clonotype: The junction departs from the called germline gene at one end, perhaps through a read error. This chain connects TRBV12-3 or TRBV12-4 to TRBJ2-2, with D perhaps matching TRBD2 (5 bases). The CDR3 extends over 14 amino acids. CDR3 sequence (DNA): TGTGCCAGCAGTTACTCCTTGGGCACCGGGGAGTTGTTTTTT. Translating gives CASSYSLGTGELFF.

With respect to this clonotype: One junction end does not reproduce the germline sequence, and a read error may be involved. CDR3 region: CASSLAVVYSNQPQYF. The DNA for the CDR3 is TGTGCAAGCAGTTTAGCCGTGGTATATAGCAATCAGCCCCAGTATTTT. The V and J genes are TRBV12-3 or TRBV12-4 and TRBJ1-5; D is unresolved. Gene TRBJ2-3 matches the end of the DNA better, so the J call may be wrong. The CDR3 totals 16 residues.

Concerning this clonotype: A read error may produce the germline difference seen at one junction end. The V and J genes are TRBV6-2 or TRBV6-3 and TRBJ1-1, with TRBD1 as a possible D gene (6 bases). Germline-derived CDR1 and CDR2 are MNHEY and SVGEGT. This CDR3 spans 12 amino acids. CDR3 nucleotides: TGTGCTAGCGGGACACGTGACACTGAAGCTCTCTTT. Translating gives CASGTRDTEALF.

This chain uses TRBV5-6 with TRBJ2-3, with D maybe TRBD1 (6 bases). CDR3 length: 14 amino acids. Germline-derived CDR1 and CDR2 are SGHDT and YYEEEE. V was pared by 7 bases and J by 1 base, with 13 bases between. CDR3 coding DNA: TGTGCCAGCGAGTTGTCAGGGGGCACAGATACGCAGTATTTT. This sequence encodes CASELSGGTDTQYF.